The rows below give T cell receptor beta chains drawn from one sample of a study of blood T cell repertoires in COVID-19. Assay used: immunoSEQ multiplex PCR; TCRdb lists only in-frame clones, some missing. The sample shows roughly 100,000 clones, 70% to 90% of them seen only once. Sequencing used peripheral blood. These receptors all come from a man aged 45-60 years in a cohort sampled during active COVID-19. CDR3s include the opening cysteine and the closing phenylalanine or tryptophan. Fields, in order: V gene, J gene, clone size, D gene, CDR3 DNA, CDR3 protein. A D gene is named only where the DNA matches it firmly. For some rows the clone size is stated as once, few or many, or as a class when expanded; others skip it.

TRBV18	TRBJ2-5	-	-	TGTGCCAGCTCACCAGGCGGGGAAGAGACCCAGTACTTC	CASSPGGEETQYF
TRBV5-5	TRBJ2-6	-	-	TGTGCCAGCAGCCCTGGGAGCTCTGGGGCCAACGTCCTGACTTTC	CASSPGSSGANVLTF
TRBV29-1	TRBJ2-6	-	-	TGCAGCGTGGGGGGACGCCCCGGGGGCAACGTCCTGACTTTC	CSVGGRPGGNVLTF
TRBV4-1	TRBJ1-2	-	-	TGCGCCAGCAGCCAAGGACAGGCCAACTATGGCTACACCTTC	CASSQGQANYGYTF
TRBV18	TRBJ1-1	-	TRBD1	TGTGCCAGCTCACCCGACAGGGGGTTATTGAGGAGCACTGAAGCTTTCTTT	CASSPDRGLLRSTEAFF
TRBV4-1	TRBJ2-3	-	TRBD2	TGCGCCAGCAGCCAGGGACTAGCAACAGATACGCAGTATTTT	CASSQGLATDTQYF
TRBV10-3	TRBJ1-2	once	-	TGTGCCATCAGTGAGTCGCAGGATGGCTATGGCTACACCTTC	CAISESQDGYGYTF
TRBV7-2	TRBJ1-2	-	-	TGTGCCAGCAGCTTAGTTGGGGCAGGGAACGGCTACACCTTC	CASSLVGAGNGYTF
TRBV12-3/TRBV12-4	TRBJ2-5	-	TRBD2	TGTGCCAGCAGTTTGACGGGGGGTGAGACCCAGTACTTC	CASSLTGGETQYF
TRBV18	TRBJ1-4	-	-	TGTGCCAGCTCACCATCGGACTATGAAAAACTGTTTTTT	CASSPSDYEKLFF
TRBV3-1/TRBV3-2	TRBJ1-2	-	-	TGTGCCAGCAGCCAAGGCCTATCGGGACTCAGCTATGGCTACACCTTC	CASSQGLSGLSYGYTF
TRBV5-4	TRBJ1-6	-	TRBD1	TGTGCCAGCAGCCCGGCGGGACAGGGGGCGGACTCACCCCTCCACTTT	CASSPAGQGADSPLHF
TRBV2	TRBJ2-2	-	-	TGTGCCAGCAGGCGCTACACCGGGGAGCTGTTTTTT	CASRRYTGELFF
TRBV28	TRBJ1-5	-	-	TGTGCCAGCAGTTGGGACAATCGTCAGCCCCAGCATTTT	CASSWDNRQPQHF
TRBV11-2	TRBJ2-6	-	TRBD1	TGTGCCAGCAGCGCATGGGACAGGAGGAACTCTGGGGCCAACGTCCTGACTTTC	CASSAWDRRNSGANVLTF
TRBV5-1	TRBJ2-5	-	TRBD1	TGCGCCAGCAGCTCCGGACAGGGAGCGCGGGAGACCCAGTACTTC	CASSSGQGARETQYF
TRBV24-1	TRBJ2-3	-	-	TGTGCCACCAGTGTCCGGGATACGCAGTATTTT	CATSVRDTQYF
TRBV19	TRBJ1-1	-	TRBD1	TGTGCCAGTAGTAGGGGACAAAGGACAGGTGGGGACACTGAAGCTTTCTTT	CASSRGQRTGGDTEAFF
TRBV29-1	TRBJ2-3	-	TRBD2	TGCAGCGTTTTCGGACTAGCGGGGGGCCCAGATACGCAGTATTTT	CSVFGLAGGPDTQYF
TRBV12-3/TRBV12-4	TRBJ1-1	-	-	TGTGCCAGCGTGGGGCCGGGGGGCACTGAAGCTTTCTTT	CASVGPGGTEAFF
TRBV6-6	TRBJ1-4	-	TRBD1	TGTGCCAGCAGCCCATCGGGACAGATCGAAAAACTGTTTTTT	CASSPSGQIEKLFF
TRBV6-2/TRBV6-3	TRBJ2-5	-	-	TGTGCCAGCAGTTACCGTCAAACGAGAGAGACCCAGTACTTC	CASSYRQTRETQYF
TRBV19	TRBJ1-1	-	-	TGTGCCAGTAGTTCTCCGGGGGACACTGAAGCTTTCTTT	CASSSPGDTEAFF
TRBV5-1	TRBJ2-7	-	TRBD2	TGCGCCAGCAACGATGGGACTACCTACGAGCAGTACTTC	CASNDGTTYEQYF
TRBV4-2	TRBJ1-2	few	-	TGTGCCAGCAGCCAAATCAGTAACTATGGCTACACCTTC	CASSQISNYGYTF
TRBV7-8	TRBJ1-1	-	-	TGTGCCAGCAGCTTATCGGTAAACACTGAAGCTTTCTTT	CASSLSVNTEAFF
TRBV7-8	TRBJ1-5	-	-	TGTGCCAGCAGCTTTGGAGATAGCAATCAGCCCCAGCATTTT	CASSFGDSNQPQHF
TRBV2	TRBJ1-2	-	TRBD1	TGTGCCAGCAGTGTTAGGGACAGGGGTGGCTACACCTTC	CASSVRDRGGYTF
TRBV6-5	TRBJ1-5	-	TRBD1	TGTGCCAGCAGTCGACAGGGAGAAGGCAATCAGCCCCAGCATTTT	CASSRQGEGNQPQHF
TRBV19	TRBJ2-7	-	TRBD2	TGTGCCAGTAGTATCCAGCGGGGGGGCATCGACGAGCAGTACTTC	CASSIQRGGIDEQYF
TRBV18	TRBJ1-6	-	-	TGTGCCAGCTCACCACCTCCGGGGAGCTCCTATAATTCACCCCTCCACTTT	CASSPPPGSSYNSPLHF
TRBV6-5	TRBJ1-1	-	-	TGTGCCAGCAGCTTACAGGGAAGGTTCGGGGCTTTCTTT	CASSLQGRFGAFF
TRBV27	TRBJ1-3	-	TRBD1	TGTGCCAGCAAGGGGGCAGCAGGAAACACCATATATTTT	CASKGAAGNTIYF
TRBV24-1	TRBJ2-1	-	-	TGTGCCACCAGTGAGGCGGACAGTTCGCTTACAGATGAGCAGTTCTTC	CATSEADSSLTDEQFF
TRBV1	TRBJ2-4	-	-	TGCACCAGCAGCCAACAGTCCCTAGCCAAAAACATTCAGTACTTC	CTSSQQSLAKNIQYF
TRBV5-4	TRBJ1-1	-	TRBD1	TGTGCCAGCAGCCTTGCGGGACAGAGGAACACTGAAGCTTTCTTT	CASSLAGQRNTEAFF
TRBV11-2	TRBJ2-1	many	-	TGTGCCAGCAGCCACGGGGATGAGCAGTTCTTC	CASSHGDEQFF
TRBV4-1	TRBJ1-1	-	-	TGCGCCAGCAGCCACCAGGGATTGAGTGAAGCTTTCTTT	CASSHQGLSEAFF
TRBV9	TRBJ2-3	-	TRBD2	TGTGCCAGCAGCGTCGCTAGCGGGGCAGATACGCAGTATTTT	CASSVASGADTQYF
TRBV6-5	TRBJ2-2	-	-	TGTGCCAGCAGTTACAGGGAGGAAGGCGGGGAGCTGTTTTTT	CASSYREEGGELFF
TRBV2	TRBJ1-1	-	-	TGTGCCAGCAGTGTACGAACTGCCGGTGAAGCTTTCTTT	CASSVRTAGEAFF
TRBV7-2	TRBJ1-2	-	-	TGTGCCAGCAGCTCGCGGACAGCCTATGGCTACACCTTC	CASSSRTAYGYTF
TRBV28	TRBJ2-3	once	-	TGTGCCAGCAGGAACAGTTTAGATACGCAGTATTTT	CASRNSLDTQYF
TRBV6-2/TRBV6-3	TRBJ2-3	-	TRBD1	TGTGCCAGCAGTTACGGACAGGCCGCTCGCACAGATACGCAGTATTTT	CASSYGQAARTDTQYF
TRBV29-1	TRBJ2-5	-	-	TGCAGCGCCCGGGACTCCCCGCCGGCCCAGTACTTC	CSARDSPPAQYF
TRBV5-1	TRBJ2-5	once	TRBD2	TGCGCCAGCAGCATCGACGGGAGGGGTGGGGTAGAGACCCAGTACTTC	CASSIDGRGGVETQYF
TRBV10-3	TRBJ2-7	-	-	TGTGCCATCAGTATTATGGCCGAGCAGTACTTC	CAISIMAEQYF
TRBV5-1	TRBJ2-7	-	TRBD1	TGCGCCAGCAGCTTGTGGGGGACAGGGAGCGAGCAGTACTTC	CASSLWGTGSEQYF
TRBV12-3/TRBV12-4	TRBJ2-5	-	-	TGTGCCAGCGGCGGGACGGTCGGTTGGACCCAGTACTTC	CASGGTVGWTQYF
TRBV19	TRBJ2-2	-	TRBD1	TGTGCCAGTAGTCTCTCCGGGACAGTGGTCACCGGGGAGCTGTTTTTT	CASSLSGTVVTGELFF